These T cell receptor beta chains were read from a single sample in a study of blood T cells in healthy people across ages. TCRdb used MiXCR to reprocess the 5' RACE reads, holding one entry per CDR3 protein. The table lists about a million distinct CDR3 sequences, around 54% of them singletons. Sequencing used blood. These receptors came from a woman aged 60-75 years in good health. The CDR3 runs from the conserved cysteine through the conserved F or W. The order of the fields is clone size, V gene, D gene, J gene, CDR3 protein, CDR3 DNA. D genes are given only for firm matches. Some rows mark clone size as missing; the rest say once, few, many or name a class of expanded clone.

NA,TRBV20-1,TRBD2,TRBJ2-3,CSAVRSAGGGTDTQYF,TGCAGTGCCGTGAGATCTGCGGGAGGAGGGACAGATACGCAGTATTTT
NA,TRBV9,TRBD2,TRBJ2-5,CASSAPSLAGKETQYF,TGTGCCAGCAGCGCCCCATCACTAGCGGGAAAAGAGACCCAGTACTTC
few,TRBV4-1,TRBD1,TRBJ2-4,CASSQVVGTADIQYF,TGCGCCAGCAGCCAAGTCGTAGGGACAGCGGACATTCAGTACTTC
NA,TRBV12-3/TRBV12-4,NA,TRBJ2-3,CASSLLIGTDTQYF,TGTGCCAGCAGTTTACTGATTGGCACAGATACGCAGTATTTT
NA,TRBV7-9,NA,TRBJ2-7,CASSLATPAGSHEQYF,TGTGCCAGCAGCTTAGCTACTCCCGCGGGCTCCCACGAGCAGTACTTC
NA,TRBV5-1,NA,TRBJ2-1,CASSSAPGRNEQFF,TGCGCCAGCAGCTCGGCCCCAGGGCGGAATGAGCAGTTCTTC
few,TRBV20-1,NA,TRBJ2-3,CSARESGGISADTQYF,TGCAGTGCTAGAGAGTCGGGGGGCATCAGCGCAGATACGCAGTATTTT
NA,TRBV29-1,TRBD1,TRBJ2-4,CSVEGQGDTQYF,TGCAGCGTAGAAGGGCAGGGGGACACTCAGTACTTC
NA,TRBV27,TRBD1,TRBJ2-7,CASRQQGRSYNEQYF,TGTGCCAGCAGACAACAGGGGCGCTCCTACAATGAGCAGTACTTC
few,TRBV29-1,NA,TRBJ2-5,CSVDKGRETQYF,TGCAGCGTTGATAAGGGAAGGGAGACCCAGTACTTC
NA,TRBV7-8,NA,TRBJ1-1,CASSLGAKGTEAFF,TGTGCCAGCAGCCTAGGGGCAAAAGGCACTGAAGCTTTCTTT
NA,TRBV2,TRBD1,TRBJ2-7,CASRNRGLYEQYF,TGTGCCAGCAGGAACAGGGGGCTCTACGAGCAGTACTTC
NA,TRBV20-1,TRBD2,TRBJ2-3,CSAPLLAGVEDTQYF,TGCAGTGCTCCCCTCCTAGCGGGAGTGGAGGATACGCAGTATTTT